A selection of T cell receptor beta chains follows, all from one sample in a study of blood T cell repertoires in COVID-19. Repertoires were generated with immunoSEQ multiplex PCR, while TCRdb's copy carries only in-frame clones and drops some. The sample holds about 150,000 clones, roughly 84% seen once. The specimen was PBMCs or T cells enriched from blood (not recorded which). These TCRs come from a woman aged 45 to 65 who had recovered from COVID-19. CDR3s include the opening cysteine and the closing phenylalanine or tryptophan. The D gene is left open where the match is weak. A row's size may be missing; if present it is once, few, many or a size class.

>TRBV27|NA|TRBJ2-2|TRBD1
TGTGCCAGCAGCCCATACCGGGACAGCGGGGAGCTGTTTTTT
CASSPYRDSGELFF
>TRBV10-3|NA|TRBJ2-3|TRBD2
TGTGCCATCAGTGACCCTACTAGCGGGAGGGCTAGAGATACGCAGTATTTT
CAISDPTSGRARDTQYF
>TRBV2|NA|TRBJ2-5|TRBD2
TGTGCCAGCAGGGGGGACCAGCGGGGGGAGACCCAGTACTTC
CASRGDQRGETQYF
>TRBV7-2|NA|TRBJ1-5|NA
TGTGCCAGCAGCGCCCTGAGGAATCAGCCCCAGCATTTT
CASSALRNQPQHF
>TRBV19|NA|TRBJ1-5|TRBD1
TGTGCCAGTAGTTATTCGGGACAGGCCAACAATCAGCCCCAGCATTTT
CASSYSGQANNQPQHF
>TRBV27|once|TRBJ2-7|NA
TGTGCCAGCAGTTTCGGTTACGAGCAGTACTTC
CASSFGYEQYF
>TRBV4-3|NA|TRBJ1-1|NA
TGCGCCAGCAGCCAAGTTACTAACACTGAAGCTTTCTTT
CASSQVTNTEAFF
>TRBV5-5|few|TRBJ2-1|TRBD2
TGTGCCAGCAGGCCGGGACTAGCGGGAGGGAGCTCCTACAATGAGCAGTTCTTC
CASRPGLAGGSSYNEQFF
>TRBV13|NA|TRBJ2-1|NA
TGTGCCAGCAGCTTAGTGAGGGATGAGCAGTTCTTC
CASSLVRDEQFF
>TRBV28|once|TRBJ2-3|TRBD1
TGTGCCAGCGATACCGGGACAGGGTACACAGATACGCAGTATTTT
CASDTGTGYTDTQYF
>TRBV5-1|NA|TRBJ2-7|TRBD2
TGCGCCAGCAGCAAGACTAGCGGGAACTACGAGCAGTACTTC
CASSKTSGNYEQYF
>TRBV20-1|NA|TRBJ1-2|NA
TGCAGTGCTAGTCCGCAGGCGGGAAGGGGCTACACCTTC
CSASPQAGRGYTF
>TRBV2|NA|TRBJ1-1|NA
TGTGCCAGCAGCTTTGGGCAGGGGATCGAAGCTTTCTTT
CASSFGQGIEAFF
>TRBV28|NA|TRBJ1-6|NA
TGTGCCAGCAGTTTTTCGAGCGTCGGAAGAAATTCACCCCTCCACTTT
CASSFSSVGRNSPLHF
>TRBV9|NA|TRBJ1-1|NA
TGTGCCAGCAGTCTTACAGCGAACACTGAAGCTTTCTTT
CASSLTANTEAFF
>TRBV7-9|NA|TRBJ1-6|TRBD1
TGTGCCAGCAGCCCGGACAGGGGGGGTTCACCCCTCCACTTT
CASSPDRGGSPLHF
>TRBV15|NA|TRBJ1-3|TRBD1
TGTGCCACCAGCAGAGATTGGGGCCAGGGGGGTCAAAACACCATATATTTT
CATSRDWGQGGQNTIYF
>TRBV5-4|once|TRBJ2-1|NA
TGTGCCAGCAGCCTAACGGAACGGGGTTACAATGAGCAGTTCTTC
CASSLTERGYNEQFF
>TRBV11-3|NA|TRBJ2-3|NA
TGTGCCAGCAGCTTAGATCCTAGCCTAGGAAACACAGATACGCAGTATTTT
CASSLDPSLGNTDTQYF
>TRBV15|NA|TRBJ2-7|TRBD1
TGTGCCACCAGCGACCGGGACAGTGCCTACGAGCAGTACTTC
CATSDRDSAYEQYF
>TRBV15|NA|TRBJ1-2|NA
TGTGCCACCAGCAGAGATTTGGGACTTCGAGGCTATGGCTACACCTTC
CATSRDLGLRGYGYTF
>TRBV6-5|few|TRBJ1-2|TRBD1
TGTGCCAGCAGTTACTCAACGACAGGGGGGCCCAATGGCTACACCTTC
CASSYSTTGGPNGYTF
>TRBV6-5|NA|TRBJ2-7|NA
TGTGCCAGCAGACCTTCCGGAGGGGACGGGTACGAGCAGTACTTC
CASRPSGGDGYEQYF
>TRBV9|once|TRBJ2-2|NA
TGTGCCAGCAGCGTCCGACAGGCCGCGAACACCGGGGAGCTGTTTTTT
CASSVRQAANTGELFF
>TRBV4-3|NA|TRBJ1-2|TRBD1
TGCGCCAGCAGCCAACGACAGGGGGCAGGAGGCTACACCTTC
CASSQRQGAGGYTF
>TRBV5-5|NA|TRBJ1-6|TRBD1
TGTGCCAGCAGCTCGGGACAGATCTATAATTCACCCCTCCACTTT
CASSSGQIYNSPLHF
>TRBV4-2|NA|TRBJ1-3|NA
TGTGCCAGCAGCCCAAATTGGGCCGGCGCTGGAAACACCATATATTTT
CASSPNWAGAGNTIYF
>TRBV18|NA|TRBJ1-3|NA
TGTGCCAGCTCACCACTTGATAGAGACACCATATATTTT
CASSPLDRDTIYF
>TRBV10-3|NA|TRBJ1-3|NA
TGTGCCATCAGGCCTGGGGGGGGCTTTGGAAACACCATATATTTT
CAIRPGGGFGNTIYF
>TRBV5-1|NA|TRBJ1-1|NA
TGCGCCAGCAGCTTGGGGGGCAGGGAAAGGGCTTTCTTT
CASSLGGRERAFF
>TRBV7-2|NA|TRBJ1-6|TRBD1
TGTGCCGGGAGACAGGGTCCGTATAATTCACCCCTCCACTTT
CAGRQGPYNSPLHF
>TRBV3-1/TRBV3-2|NA|TRBJ1-2|NA
TGTGCCAGCAGCCAAGGAGGATATGGCTACACCTTC
CASSQGGYGYTF
>TRBV2|NA|TRBJ2-7|NA
TGTGCCAGCAGTGAAGCGCCGAGTTACGAGCAGTACTTC
CASSEAPSYEQYF
>TRBV7-9|NA|TRBJ1-4|NA
TGTGCCAGCAGCTTAGTGGTCGGGGTCGCAACTAATGAAAAACTGTTTTTT
CASSLVVGVATNEKLFF
>TRBV6-5|NA|TRBJ2-2|TRBD1
TGTGCCAGCAGTACGACAGGGGTCACCGGGGAGCTGTTTTTT
CASSTTGVTGELFF
>TRBV7-2|NA|TRBJ2-1|TRBD2
TGTGCCAGCAGCTTAGAAGGCCTAGCGGGGTACTCCTACAATGAGCAGTTCTTC
CASSLEGLAGYSYNEQFF
>TRBV4-1|NA|TRBJ2-6|TRBD2
TGCGCCAGCAGCCACCTAACCGGGACTAGCGGGAGACTTGGGGCCAACGTCCTGACTTTC
CASSHLTGTSGRLGANVLTF
>TRBV13|NA|TRBJ1-1|NA
TGTGCCAGCAGCTCCCTCATATTGGCAGGGGAAGAGAACACTGAAGCTTTCTTT
CASSSLILAGEENTEAFF
>TRBV27|NA|TRBJ2-3|NA
TGTGCCAGCAGTTTTTACCCTTCTCTCGCGGGGCTGACAGATACGCAGTATTTT
CASSFYPSLAGLTDTQYF
>TRBV7-2|NA|TRBJ1-1|NA
TGTGCCAGCAGCTACCGGACTGTGACAGAAGCTTTCTTT
CASSYRTVTEAFF
>TRBV5-4|NA|TRBJ1-2|NA
TGTGCCAGCAGCCCATCCAATAGGGGCCCGGAGTATGGCTACACCTTC
CASSPSNRGPEYGYTF
>TRBV4-2|once|TRBJ1-2|NA
TGTGCCAGCAGCCAAGAGCTGCCAGGCTATGGCTACACCTTC
CASSQELPGYGYTF
>TRBV7-3|NA|TRBJ2-2|TRBD2
TGTGCCAGCAGCCCCGGACTAGCGGGGACGCACACCGGGGAGCTGTTTTTT
CASSPGLAGTHTGELFF
>TRBV29-1|NA|TRBJ1-1|NA
TGCAGCGTGGCATGGACATTGAACACTGAAGCTTTCTTT
CSVAWTLNTEAFF
>TRBV13|NA|TRBJ2-1|NA
TGTGCCAGCAGCTTAGAGGTGGGGCCTGGTCGCAATGAGCAGTTCTTC
CASSLEVGPGRNEQFF
>TRBV7-2|NA|TRBJ1-5|TRBD1
TGTGCCAGCAGCGCTACAGGGGGCCCCTCGCCCCAGCATTTT
CASSATGGPSPQHF
>TRBV5-6|NA|TRBJ2-2|NA
TGTGCCAGCAGCTTGGTTCCCCTGCGGTTCACCGGGGAGCTGTTTTTT
CASSLVPLRFTGELFF
>TRBV4-2|once|TRBJ1-2|NA
TGTGCCAGCAGCCAATCGGACAGTTATGGCTACACCTTC
CASSQSDSYGYTF
>TRBV7-9|NA|TRBJ2-1|TRBD2
TGTGCCAGCAGTACCGGGACTAGCCGACCTAAGCTTTCCTACAATGAGCAGTTCTTC
CASSTGTSRPKLSYNEQFF
>TRBV6-2/TRBV6-3|NA|TRBJ1-2|NA
TGTGCCAGCAGCTCGACAGACTATGGCTACACCTTC
CASSSTDYGYTF